Each of the 28 T cell receptor beta chains below was sequenced from the same sample in a study of OX40 agonist ivuxolimab in advanced cancers. Data came from immunoSEQ multiplex PCR; TCRdb stores just in-frame clones and leaves some out. The sample holds 60,000 to 85,000 clones, roughly nine tenths seen once. Sequenced material: CD4+ or CD8+ T cells sorted from blood, taken in a trial of the OX40 agonist ivuxolimab. All receptors derive from an adult with an advanced solid tumor such as melanoma, head and neck, liver or kidney cancer.

This rearrangement joins TRBV5-6 to TRBJ1-4, with TRBD1 matching over 11 bases. Germline CDR1 and CDR2: SGHDT and YYEEEE. J gave up 8 bases and V 0 bases, and 3 bases lay outside the gene matches. This CDR3 has 15 residues. The CDR3 DNA sequence: TGTGCCAGCAGCTTGGGGACAGGGGGCGGCGAAAAACTGTTTTTT. This sequence encodes CASSLGTGGGEKLFF.

The V call is TRBV2, the J call TRBJ1-5, with TRBD1 identical over 9 bases. Germline CDR1 SNHLY, CDR2 FYNNEI. V was clipped by 5 bases and J by 3 bases; unmatched bases: 5. This CDR3 has 15 amino acids. The CDR3 bases are TGTGCCAGCAGTTGGGACAGGGCTTTCAATCAGCCCCAGCATTTT. Translated: CASSWDRAFNQPQHF.

V usage is TRBV6-1 and J usage is TRBJ1-5; 7 bases are shared with TRBD1. The CDR3 length is 13 residues. Losses at the gene ends were 3 bases for V and 7 bases for J; bases not matched to a gene: 3. The germline CDR1 and CDR2 sequences are MNHNS and SASEGT. The chain's CDR3 is CASSERRGQPQHF. In DNA form, the CDR3 reads TGTGCCAGCAGTGAGCGCAGGGGGCAGCCCCAGCATTTT.

The chain carries TRBV7-8 and TRBJ1-6; possibly TRBD1 for D (5 bases). Germline lookup yields CDR1 SGHVS and CDR2 FQNEAQ. The CDR3 has 15 amino acids. Trimming stripped 0 bases from V and 4 bases from J, with 7 bases between. This CDR3 is CASSLARQYNSPLHF. The CDR3 DNA reads as TGTGCCAGCAGCTTAGCGCGACAGTATAATTCACCCCTCCACTTT.

This chain links TRBV9 with TRBJ1-2; D gene uncertain. The CDR3 length is 14 residues. The germline V and J ends were trimmed by 7 bases and 1 base, with 14 bases remaining between them. CDR1 SGDLS and CDR2 YYNGEE come from the germline V gene. CDR3: CASHGPGVNYGYTF. The CDR3 region has the DNA TGTGCCAGCCATGGGCCCGGCGTTAACTATGGCTACACCTTC. Looking up the rest from reference TRBV9 and TRBJ1-2 gives the full variable domain: DSGVTQTPKHLITATGQRVTLRCSPRSGDLSVYWYQQSLDQGLQFLIQYYNGEERAKGNILERFSAQQFPDLHSELNLSSLELGDSALYFCASHGPGVNYGYTFGSGTRLTVV.

This clone has only one observation. The chain has TRBV5-1 and TRBJ2-3, with 7 bases aligning to TRBD1. J lost 8 bases, V lost 0 bases, and 6 bases had no gene match. Germline-derived CDR1 and CDR2 are SGHRS and YFSETQ. The CDR3 spans 14 residues. This CDR3 reads CASSLGIQGSTQYF. The CDR3 nucleotides read TGCGCCAGCAGCTTGGGGATACAGGGGTCTACGCAGTATTTT.

The chain carries TRBV5-1 and TRBJ1-5; 8 nucleotides align to TRBD1. Trimming took 4 bases from V and 1 from J; bases not matched to a gene: 22. The CDR3 is 21 residues long. Germline CDR1 is SGHRS and CDR2 is YFSETQ. CDR3 DNA: TGCGCCAGCAGCCAGAAATCACGAAAAACGGGACAGGCGTGCAGCAATCAGCCCCAGCATTTT. This gives the protein CASSQKSRKTGQACSNQPQHF.

The V call is TRBV11-1, the J call TRBJ2-7; D is unresolved. The CDR3 consists of 14 residues. V lost 8 bases and J 2 bases, leaving 16 bases between the germline ends. CDR1 is SGHAT and CDR2 is FQDESV in the germline V gene (reference sequence). The CDR3 is CASAPRALPYEQYF. The CDR3 DNA reads as TGTGCCAGCGCCCCCCGGGCTCTTCCCTACGAGCAGTACTTC.

V is TRBV6-1 and J is TRBJ1-6; maybe TRBD1 (6 bases). CDR1 MNHNS and CDR2 SASEGT come from the germline V gene. The CDR3 totals 15 residues. Trimming pared 2 bases from V and 7 bases from J, leaving 12 bases between. The CDR3: CASSEKGRGNSPLHF. CDR3 DNA sequence: TGTGCCAGCAGTGAAAAGGGAAGGGGGAATTCACCCCTCCACTTT.

This chain joins TRBV5-1 and TRBJ1-1; D is ambiguous. This CDR3 has 15 residues. Germline V lookup: CDR1 SGHRS, CDR2 YFSETQ. Trimming removed 4 bases from V and 1 base from J, with 14 bases in between. This chain's CDR3 is CASSPLRVQNTEAFF. CDR3 nucleotides: TGCGCCAGCAGCCCCCTGAGGGTTCAGAACACTGAAGCTTTCTTT.

The chain carries TRBV6-1 and TRBJ1-1; D call uncertain. CDR1 is MNHNS, CDR2 SASEGT, per germline. There are 13 residues in the CDR3. V lost 1 base and J 2 bases, leaving 5 bases between the germline ends. The chain's CDR3 is CASSEVVNTEAFF. DNA of the CDR3: TGTGCCAGCAGTGAAGTGGTAAACACTGAAGCTTTCTTT.

This clone appeared a single time. The chain couples TRBV11-3 to TRBJ2-7, with 9 bases matching TRBD2. Losses at the gene ends were 2 bases for V and 6 bases for J; bases not matched to a gene: 11. The CDR3 consists of 16 residues. Germline CDR1 is SGHNT and CDR2 is YENEEA. In nucleotides, the CDR3 is TGTGCCAGCAGCTTAAGAGCGGGGGGCCCCCCAGGCGAGCAGTACTTC. Protein sequence: CASSLRAGGPPGEQYF. Supplemented by reference TRBV11-3 and TRBJ2-7, the full variable domain reads EAGVVQSPRYKIIEKKQPVAFWCNPISGHNTLYWYLQNLGQGPELLIRYENEEAVDDSQLPKDRFSAERLKGVDSTLKIQPAELGDSAVYLCASSLRAGGPPGEQYFGPGTRLTVT.

The chain recombines TRBV28 with TRBJ2-5, with 11 positions matching TRBD2. V gave up 4 bases and J gave up 2 bases; unmatched junction bases: 3. CDR1 and CDR2 from the germline V gene are MDHEN and SYDVKM. This CDR3 has 15 residues. The CDR3 DNA reads TGTGCCAGCAGTTCTCGACTAGCGGGACAAGAGACCCAGTACTTC. Amino acids: CASSSRLAGQETQYF.

V and J are TRBV15 and TRBJ2-4; D unclear. CDR1 is LNHNV, CDR2 YYDKDF, per germline (reference sequence). Trimming removed 0 bases at V and 0 bases at J, with 9 bases between. This CDR3 has 16 residues. The CDR3 DNA reads TGTGCCACCAGCAGAGACCCGGGTCTAGCCAAAAACATTCAGTACTTC. The encoded protein is CATSRDPGLAKNIQYF.

V and J are TRBV25-1 and TRBJ2-7, with D perhaps matching TRBD2 (5 bases). Trimming removed 1 base at V and 1 base at J, with 17 bases between. Germline loops: CDR1 MGHDK, CDR2 SYGVNS. The CDR3 has 17 amino acids. The CDR3 loop is CASSESRTARGSYEQYF. CDR3 DNA sequence: TGTGCCAGCAGTGAATCCCGGACTGCCCGAGGGTCCTACGAGCAGTACTTC.

The chain carries TRBV7-2 and TRBJ2-7; TRBD2 agrees at 8 bases. CDR1 and CDR2 from the germline V gene are SGHTA and FQGNSA. After removal of 2 bases from V and 0 bases from J, the junction contained 6 bases not matched to a gene. There are 16 residues in the CDR3. This chain's CDR3 is CASSLWGGGYSYEQYF. The CDR3 nucleotides are TGTGCCAGCAGCTTATGGGGCGGGGGGTACTCCTACGAGCAGTACTTC.

The chain links TRBV5-8 to TRBJ1-4; D not resolved. CDR3 length: 14 residues. The V end was cut by 7 bases, the J end by 4 bases, with 14 bases between. Per germline, CDR1 SGHTS and CDR2 YDEGEE. In DNA, the CDR3 is TGTGCCAGCCCCCTGTGGGGAGGTAATGAAAAACTGTTTTTT. Protein: CASPLWGGNEKLFF.

The rearrangement joins TRBV30 to TRBJ1-1; D is unresolved. The CDR3 is made up of 14 amino acids. Germline CDR1 is GTSNPN and CDR2 is SVGIG (reference sequence). V shed 2 bases and J shed 4 bases, with 14 bases lying between them. CDR3 sequence (DNA): TGTGCCTGGAGTCCGGTCACCTTGGGCACTGAAGCTTTCTTT. Translating gives CAWSPVTLGTEAFF.

The V call is TRBV19, the J call TRBJ1-2; perhaps TRBD1 as D (5 bases). The CDR3 spans 13 residues. V lost 7 bases to trimming and J lost 5 bases, with 14 bases between them. The germline V gene has CDR1 LNHDA and CDR2 SQIVND (reference sequence). In DNA, the CDR3 is TGTGCCAGTATGGCGAGGGACGGATATGGCTACACCTTC. Amino acid sequence: CASMARDGYGYTF.

This clone came up once. The chain carries TRBV7-2 and TRBJ1-5, with a tentative D call TRBD1 (5 bases). Trimming stripped 5 bases from V and 0 bases from J, with 11 bases between. Germline CDR1 reads SGHTA; CDR2 reads FQGNSA. The CDR3 contains 15 residues. The chain's CDR3 is CASSPPGHSNQPQHF. The CDR3 coding sequence is TGTGCCAGCAGCCCCCCAGGACATAGCAATCAGCCCCAGCATTTT.

The chain links TRBV19 to TRBJ1-2; the D is unclear. Germline CDR1 reads LNHDA; CDR2 reads SQIVND (reference sequence). This CDR3 region has 13 residues. Deletions cut 1 base from V and 6 bases from J, with 9 bases between. The DNA of the CDR3 is TGTGCCAGTAGTATAGTAAGCCCGGATGGCTACACCTTC. It encodes CASSIVSPDGYTF.

V and J are TRBV11-2 and TRBJ2-3; D unresolved. The CDR3 has 15 amino acids. Germline CDR1 SGHAT, CDR2 FQNNGV. Trimming left V 1 base short and J 6 bases short, with 14 bases between. Written as DNA, the CDR3 is TGTGCCAGCAGCTTAGTGGTTAGGCTCTCCGATACGCAGTATTTT. Protein: CASSLVVRLSDTQYF. The full variable domain, in which reference TRBV11-2 and TRBJ2-3 provide the parts outside the CDR3, is EAGVAQSPRYKIIEKRQSVAFWCNPISGHATLYWYQQILGQGPKLLIQFQNNGVVDDSQLPKDRFSAERLKGVDSTLKIQPAKLEDSAVYLCASSLVVRLSDTQYFGPGTRLTVL.

This clone was seen once. The V gene is TRBV5-4, the J gene TRBJ2-7; D ambiguous. From germline, CDR1 is SGHNT and CDR2 YYREEE (reference sequence). V lost 4 bases to trimming and J lost 0 bases, with 14 bases between them. The CDR3 is 15 amino acids. The CDR3 DNA sequence: TGTGCCAGCAGCCCCGGACCCACGATCTCCTACGAGCAGTACTTC. Protein product: CASSPGPTISYEQYF.

The V call is TRBV29-1, the J call TRBJ2-5; 9 nucleotides match TRBD1. The ends lost 6 bases at V and 3 bases at J; junction bases unmatched: 8. CDR1 is SQVTM and CDR2 is ANQGSEA in the germline V gene. There are 14 residues in the CDR3. CDR3 DNA: TGCAGCGTCAAATCCGGGACAGGGAAAGAGACCCAGTACTTC. Its protein is CSVKSGTGKETQYF.

V and J are TRBV4-1 and TRBJ2-7; the D gene could be TRBD1 or TRBD2 (5 bases each). CDR1 MGHRA and CDR2 YSYEKL come from the germline V gene. CDR3 length equals 16 residues. Trimming removed 3 bases at V and 3 bases at J, with 18 bases between. CDR3 DNA: TGCGCCAGCAGCCACCACCCGGGACGGCCCGACTACGAGCAGTACTTC. This gives the protein CASSHHPGRPDYEQYF.

V gene TRBV5-1 combines with J gene TRBJ2-7, with 9 bases lining up with TRBD1. The CDR3 runs to 15 residues. V was pared by 5 bases and J by 5 bases, with 11 bases of the junction left unmatched. Germline loops: CDR1 SGHRS, CDR2 YFSETQ. The CDR3 nucleotides read TGCGCCAGCAGTTCCTCCGGGACAGGGTACCACGAGCAGTACTTC. Translated: CASSSSGTGYHEQYF. Looking up the rest from reference TRBV5-1 and TRBJ2-7 gives the full variable domain: KAGVTQTPRYLIKTRGQQVTLSCSPISGHRSVSWYQQTPGQGLQFLFEYFSETQRNKGNFPGRFSGRQFSNSRSEMNVSTLELGDSALYLCASSSSGTGYHEQYFGPGTRLTVT.

The genes are TRBV15 and TRBJ2-7; unclear D gene. Germline lookup yields CDR1 LNHNV and CDR2 YYDKDF (reference sequence). This CDR3 contains 16 residues. The V and J ends lost 1 base and 5 bases respectively, with 18 bases between them. The CDR3 DNA reads as TGTGCCACCAGCAGAGCACCCTATGGCCATCCCGACGAGCAGTACTTC. This gives the protein CATSRAPYGHPDEQYF.

The chain uses TRBV2 and TRBJ1-1, with a possible D match to TRBD1 (5 bases). V was cut by 7 bases and J by 5 bases, with 17 bases left in between. Germline V gives CDR1 SNHLY, CDR2 FYNNEI. The length of the CDR3 is 14 residues. Here the CDR3 reads CASMGGGGDTEAFF. The CDR3 DNA sequence: TGTGCCAGCATGGGCGGGGGGGGAGATACTGAAGCTTTCTTT.